The clone carrying this T cell receptor delta chain was observed many times. No antigen is known for it. TCRdb lists the protein of a much larger clone for this DNA, which differs at residue 11, so this is likely a read error; the protein given here is translated from the DNA itself. V was clipped by 0 bases and J by 10 bases, with 17 bases between them. This CDR3 comprises 14 residues. The germline V gene encodes CDR1 GEAIGNYY and CDR2 EKD. This specimen belongs to a study of γδ T cells in repeated Plasmodium falciparum infection. Study details: The natural-infection arm compared Malian children under seasonal malaria with matched Australian children. Sampling occurred at baseline, pre-infection for selected infections, and 21 days post-infection.

Bulk repertoires came from Vgamma9/Vdelta2+ or Vdelta2-negative gammadelta T cells flow-sorted from PBMC. TRG and TRD sequences were obtained from every sorted gammadelta sample. TCRdb reapplied CATT to the multiplex PCR reads. The table includes tens of thousands of delta-chain clones, roughly 1.4% detected once. General study results and limits: Donors in Mali lived in a small rural village, largely one ethnic group.

Sequenced: gamma-delta T cells from blood. This receptor was obtained from a pool of human donors (malaria-infected and uninfected, not separated). The chain couples TRDV2 to TRDJ1; D uncertain. The CDR3 here is CACDTPFVVGILIF. Written as DNA, the CDR3 is TGTGCCTGTGACACCCCTTTTGTAGTTGGCATACTCATCTTT.